A selection of T cell receptor beta chains follows, all from one sample in a study of T cells after yellow fever vaccination. TCRdb re-derived calls from the 5' RACE reads in MiXCR, one entry per CDR3 protein. The sample includes 150,000 to 200,000 distinct CDR3 sequences, 6.2% of them seen just once. This sample comprised CD4+ T cells sorted from PBMCs, obtained on the day of the first yellow fever vaccination. The receptors stem from a man between 18 and 29 years old who received the YFV17D yellow fever vaccine. Each CDR3 is given with its conserved first and last residue. A D gene is named only where the DNA matches it firmly. Clone size appears in some rows only: once, few, many, or a class for an expanded clone.

d_call	v_call	clone_size	j_call	cdr3_nt	cdr3_aa
NA	TRBV4-1	NA	TRBJ2-2	TGCGCCAGCAGCCAAGAGGGGGGTAGTATTACCGGGGAGCTGTTTTTT	CASSQEGGSITGELFF
NA	TRBV18	many	TRBJ2-3	TGTGCCAGCTCACCGCGACAGGCCTCTGGCACAGATACGCAGTATTTT	CASSPRQASGTDTQYF
TRBD2	TRBV20-1	many	TRBJ2-5	TGCAGTGCTAGAGATTTTGGCCAGCGGGGGGCCCAAGAGACCCAGTACTTC	CSARDFGQRGAQETQYF
NA	TRBV3-1	many	TRBJ2-1	TGTGCCAGCAGCCTGGGACTTTTTTACAATGAGCAGTTCTTC	CASSLGLFYNEQFF
TRBD1	TRBV11-2	few	TRBJ1-2	TGTGCCAGCAGCCGACTGACAGGGATTAACTATGGCTACACCTTC	CASSRLTGINYGYTF
NA	TRBV12-3/TRBV12-4	many	TRBJ2-2	TGTGCCAACACGAAGAAGAACACCGGGGAGCTGTTTTTT	CANTKKNTGELFF
TRBD2	TRBV20-1	many	TRBJ2-3	TGCAGTGCAACCGGGACTACTGTAACAGATACGCAGTATTTT	CSATGTTVTDTQYF
NA	TRBV6-1	few	TRBJ1-1	TGTGCCAGCACGGATTCGGGACTCCGGAACACTGAAGCTTTCTTT	CASTDSGLRNTEAFF
TRBD1	TRBV20-1	many	TRBJ2-7	TGCAGTGCTGGACAGGGAGCTTCCTACGAGCAGTACTTC	CSAGQGASYEQYF
NA	TRBV15	many	TRBJ1-2	TGTGCCACCAGCAGAGATCCCGGACGCGCCTATGGCTACACCTTC	CATSRDPGRAYGYTF
NA	TRBV7-2	many	TRBJ2-3	TGTGCCAGCAGCCCAGGGGGGAGGTACACAGATACGCAGTATTTT	CASSPGGRYTDTQYF
NA	TRBV5-1	many	TRBJ2-2	TGCGCCAGCAGCTTGGTCGTACAACCGAACACCGGGGAGCTGTTTTTT	CASSLVVQPNTGELFF
NA	TRBV12-3/TRBV12-4	NA	TRBJ1-5	TGTGCCAGCAGTTTAATGTGGCAGCCCCAGCATTTT	CASSLMWQPQHF
NA	TRBV5-1	many	TRBJ2-2	TGCGCCAGCAGCATTGTGGGATACACCGGGGAGCTGTTTTTT	CASSIVGYTGELFF
TRBD2	TRBV7-2	NA	TRBJ2-3	TGTGCCAGCAGCCCCCTAGCGGGGGGCAAAACAGATACGCAGTATTTT	CASSPLAGGKTDTQYF
NA	TRBV9	many	TRBJ2-5	TGTGCCAGCAGCGTAGATTGGGGGCCGGAGACCCAGTACTTC	CASSVDWGPETQYF
NA	TRBV7-9	NA	TRBJ2-4	TGTGCCAGCAGCCCCGGTTCAGTAAGCAACATTCAGTACTTC	CASSPGSVSNIQYF
NA	TRBV13	few	TRBJ2-1	TGTGCCAGCAGCTTATTTCGGCTGTCTGAATCCTACAATGAGCAGTTCTTC	CASSLFRLSESYNEQFF
NA	TRBV6-6	many	TRBJ2-3	TGTGCCAGCAGGGCTAGCCTCGCCCGAGATACGCAGTATTTT	CASRASLARDTQYF
NA	TRBV5-1	NA	TRBJ2-5	TGCGCCAGCAGCTCTTCGAGCGTGGAGACCCAGTACTTC	CASSSSSVETQYF